This TCR beta chain was found in a study of blood T cells in healthy people across ages. In this sample, this clonotype turned up many times. With a J-beta primer mix and a sample-barcoded 5' primer, a second PCR ran about 7 to 12 cycles. Every individual sample yielded 2.5 million or more paired-end reads (each containing CDR3). One entry per CDR3 protein, called by TCRdb with MiXCR from the 5' RACE reads. The sample shows about 800,000 distinct CDR3 sequences, around a quarter of them seen only once. Trimming at V came to 5 bases and at J to 8 bases, leaving 11 bases not matched to a gene. The germline V gene has CDR1 SGHAT and CDR2 FQNNGV. The CDR3 extends over 15 amino acids. Separately, the same data were catalogued under a study of T cells of mothers and their children. This second study says: For each mother, over 8.5 million TCR beta CDR3 reads were obtained, and for each child, some 3.1 million.

The material sequenced was blood. The chain uses TRBV11-2 and TRBJ1-4, with TRBD1 matching 7 bases. The receptor was isolated from a boy aged 5-17 years in good health. CDR3 residues: CASSPSGQSVEKLFF. In nucleotides, the CDR3 is TGTGCCAGCAGCCCATCGGGACAGTCCGTAGAAAAACTGTTTTTT. Complete variable domain (other parts from reference TRBV11-2 and TRBJ1-4): EAGVAQSPRYKIIEKRQSVAFWCNPISGHATLYWYQQILGQGPKLLIQFQNNGVVDDSQLPKDRFSAERLKGVDSTLKIQPAKLEDSAVYLCASSPSGQSVEKLFFGSGTQLSVL.